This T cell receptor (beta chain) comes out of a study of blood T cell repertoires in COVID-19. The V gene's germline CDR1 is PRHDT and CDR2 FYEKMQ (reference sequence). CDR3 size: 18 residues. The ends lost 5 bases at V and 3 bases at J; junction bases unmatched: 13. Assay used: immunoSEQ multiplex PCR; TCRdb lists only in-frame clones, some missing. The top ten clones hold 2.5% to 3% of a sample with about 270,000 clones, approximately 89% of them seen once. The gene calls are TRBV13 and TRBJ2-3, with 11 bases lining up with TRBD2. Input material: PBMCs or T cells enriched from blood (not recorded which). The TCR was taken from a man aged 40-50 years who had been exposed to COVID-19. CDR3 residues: CASSKTSGILGGTDTQYF. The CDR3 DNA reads TGTGCCAGCAGCAAGACTAGCGGGATCCTCGGCGGGACAGATACGCAGTATTTT.